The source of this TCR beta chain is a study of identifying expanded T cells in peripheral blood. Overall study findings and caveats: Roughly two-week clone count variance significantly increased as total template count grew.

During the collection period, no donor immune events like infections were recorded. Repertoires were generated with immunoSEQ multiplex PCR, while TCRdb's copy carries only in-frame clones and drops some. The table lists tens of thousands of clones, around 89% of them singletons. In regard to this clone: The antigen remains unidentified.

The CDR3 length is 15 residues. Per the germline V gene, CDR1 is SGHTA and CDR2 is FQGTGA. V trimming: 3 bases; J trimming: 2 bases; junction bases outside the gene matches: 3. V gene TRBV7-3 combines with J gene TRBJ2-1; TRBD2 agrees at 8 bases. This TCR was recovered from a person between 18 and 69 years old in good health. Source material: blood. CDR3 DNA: TGTGCCAGCAGCTTCTTGCGGGGGGCCTACAATGAGCAGTTCTTC. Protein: CASSFLRGAYNEQFF. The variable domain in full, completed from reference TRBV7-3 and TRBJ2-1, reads GAGVSQTPSNKVTEKGKYVELRCDPISGHTALYWYRQSLGQGPEFLIYFQGTGAADDSGLPNDRFFAVRPEGSVSTLKIQRTERGDSAVYLCASSFLRGAYNEQFFGPGTRLTVL.